Sequencing of this T cell receptor (beta chain) was carried out in a study of blood T cell repertoires in COVID-19. Whole-study context: Acute and convalescent COVID-19 specimens originated in the United States, Italy and Spain. PBMCs, B-cell-depleted T cells, or T cells provided the cDNA or gDNA that made up the material.

The trim removed 5 bases at V and 15 bases at J, leaving 8 bases unmatched. Germline lookup yields CDR1 WNHNN and CDR2 SYGVQD (reference sequence). CDR3 size: 14 residues. As processed by the authors: Reference gene primer amplification in the assay estimated nucleated cell counts. Produced via immunoSEQ multiplex PCR; TCRdb's table is partial and in-frame only. V and J calls and clone size are as listed in that table; D and trimming were resolved from the DNA. The sample contains over 150,000 clones, 65% to 90% of which appear only once. Input material: peripheral blood. The sequence derives from a human donor in a cohort sampled during active COVID-19. The V and J genes are TRBV10-1 and TRBJ2-1; 15 bases line up with TRBD2. CDR3 DNA sequence: TGCGCCAGCAGTCCGGGACTAGCGGGAGGCCATCGGTTCTTC. Protein sequence: CASSPGLAGGHRFF.